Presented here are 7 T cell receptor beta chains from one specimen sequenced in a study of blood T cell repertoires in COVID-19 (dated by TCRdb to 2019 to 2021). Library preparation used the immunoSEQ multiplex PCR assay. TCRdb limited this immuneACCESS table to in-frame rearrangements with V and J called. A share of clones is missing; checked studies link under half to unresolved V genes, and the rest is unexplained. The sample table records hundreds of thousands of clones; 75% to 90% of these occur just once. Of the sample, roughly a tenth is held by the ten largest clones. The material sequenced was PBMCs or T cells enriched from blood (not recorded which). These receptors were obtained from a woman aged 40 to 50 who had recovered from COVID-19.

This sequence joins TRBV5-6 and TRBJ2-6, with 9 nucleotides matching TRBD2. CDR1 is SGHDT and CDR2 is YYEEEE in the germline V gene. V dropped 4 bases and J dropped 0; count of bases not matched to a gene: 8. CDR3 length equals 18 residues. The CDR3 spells CASSAGLAPFSGANVLTF. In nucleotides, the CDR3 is TGTGCCAGCAGCGCTGGACTAGCGCCCTTCTCTGGGGCCAACGTCCTGACTTTC.

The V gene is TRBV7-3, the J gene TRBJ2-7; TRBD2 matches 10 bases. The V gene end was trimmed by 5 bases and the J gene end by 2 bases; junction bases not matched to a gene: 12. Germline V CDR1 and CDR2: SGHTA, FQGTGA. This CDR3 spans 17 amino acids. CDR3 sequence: CASSPSPGLAAPYEQYF. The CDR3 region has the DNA TGTGCCAGCAGCCCTAGCCCCGGACTAGCGGCCCCCTACGAGCAGTACTTC.

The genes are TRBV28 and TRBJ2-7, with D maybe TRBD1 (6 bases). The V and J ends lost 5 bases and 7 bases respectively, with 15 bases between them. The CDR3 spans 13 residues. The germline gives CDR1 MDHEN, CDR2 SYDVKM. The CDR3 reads CASSRRQASEQYF. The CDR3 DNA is TGTGCCAGCAGTCGAAGACAGGCGAGTGAGCAGTACTTC.

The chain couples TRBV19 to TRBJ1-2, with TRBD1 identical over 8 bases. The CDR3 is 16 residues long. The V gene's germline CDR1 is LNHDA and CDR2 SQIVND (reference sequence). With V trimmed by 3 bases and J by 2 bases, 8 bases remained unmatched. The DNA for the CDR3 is TGTGCCAGTAGTATTTCCCGCGACAGGGGAAACTATGGCTACACCTTC. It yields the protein CASSISRDRGNYGYTF.

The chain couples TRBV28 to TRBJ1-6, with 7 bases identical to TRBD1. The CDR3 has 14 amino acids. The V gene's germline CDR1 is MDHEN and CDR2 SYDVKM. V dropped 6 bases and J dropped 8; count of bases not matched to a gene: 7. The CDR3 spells CASSRQGQHSPLHF. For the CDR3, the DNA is TGTGCCAGCAGCCGACAGGGTCAGCATTCACCCCTCCACTTT.

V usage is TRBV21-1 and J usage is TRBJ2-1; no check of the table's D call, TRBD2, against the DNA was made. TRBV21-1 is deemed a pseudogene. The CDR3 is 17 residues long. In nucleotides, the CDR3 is TGTGCCAGCAGCAAAGGGGCAAAAGCGGTCTCCTACAATGAGCAGTTCTTC. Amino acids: CASSKGAKAVSYNEQFF.

This CDR3 is CATSDPGLYNEQFF. As DNA, the CDR3 is TGTGCCACCAGTGACCCGGGACTTTACAATGAGCAGTTCTTC. The chain has TRBV24-1 and TRBJ2-1; perhaps TRBD2 as D (6 bases). V lost 4 bases and J lost 4, with 10 bases in between. The CDR3 runs to 14 residues. Germline V CDR1 and CDR2: KGHDR, SFDVKD.